Listed below are T cell receptor beta chains from one sample, sequenced in a study of CDR3 diversity in severe acne. A single record per CDR3 protein comes from TCRdb applying MiXCR to the PCR reads. Here the sample spans 84,000 or so distinct CDR3 sequences, 45% to 55% being singletons. Material: blood. Every receptor here comes from a male donor in good health, serving as a control. Each CDR3 is given with its conserved first and last residue. Each record gives: clone size, V gene, J gene, D gene, CDR3 DNA, CDR3 protein. The D gene is left open where the match is weak. Size tells how often a clone was seen (once, few, many) or the class of an expanded clone, and some rows leave it out.

clone_size: few
v_call: TRBV11-3
j_call: TRBJ1-1
d_call: TRBD1
cdr3_nt: TGTGCCAGCAGCCAGGGACAGTTGAACACTGAAGCTTTCTTT
cdr3_aa: CASSQGQLNTEAFF

clone_size: NA
v_call: TRBV7-2
j_call: TRBJ1-2
d_call: NA
cdr3_nt: TGTGCCAGCAGCCTGAACGGGGCAGAACTGTTCGGCTACACCTTC
cdr3_aa: CASSLNGAELFGYTF

clone_size: NA
v_call: TRBV19
j_call: TRBJ1-2
d_call: NA
cdr3_nt: TGTGCCAGTAGCAAGAATAGAAGGGTTAACTATGGCTACACCTTC
cdr3_aa: CASSKNRRVNYGYTF

clone_size: medium-sized
v_call: TRBV12-3/TRBV12-4
j_call: TRBJ1-5
d_call: NA
cdr3_nt: TGTGCCAGCAGTTTAAATGAGGGTCAGCCCCAGCATTTT
cdr3_aa: CASSLNEGQPQHF

clone_size: few
v_call: TRBV15
j_call: TRBJ1-5
d_call: NA
cdr3_nt: TGTGCCACCAGCAGAGATAGGGGATTTAGCAATCAGCCCCAGCATTTT
cdr3_aa: CATSRDRGFSNQPQHF

clone_size: once
v_call: TRBV7-2
j_call: TRBJ1-4
d_call: NA
cdr3_nt: TGTGCCAGCAGCTTCGCTTCAGGGGTTGATGAAAAACTGTTTTTT
cdr3_aa: CASSFASGVDEKLFF

clone_size: NA
v_call: TRBV7-9
j_call: TRBJ2-7
d_call: NA
cdr3_nt: TGTGCCAGCAGCTTCGGGACGTCGGCCTACGAGCAGTACTTC
cdr3_aa: CASSFGTSAYEQYF

clone_size: NA
v_call: TRBV11-3
j_call: TRBJ2-2
d_call: TRBD1
cdr3_nt: TGTGCCAGCAGCGCTACGACAGGGCTGCGCACCGGGGAGCTGTTTTTT
cdr3_aa: CASSATTGLRTGELFF

clone_size: NA
v_call: TRBV20-1
j_call: TRBJ1-1
d_call: TRBD1
cdr3_nt: TGCAGTGCCCCCCCTCGGACAGGCCTTAACACTGAGGCTTTCTTT
cdr3_aa: CSAPPRTGLNTEAFF

clone_size: NA
v_call: TRBV19
j_call: TRBJ2-7
d_call: NA
cdr3_nt: TGTGCCAGTAGTATGCCCGGGCCGACCTACGAGCAGTACTTC
cdr3_aa: CASSMPGPTYEQYF

clone_size: many
v_call: TRBV12-3/TRBV12-4
j_call: TRBJ2-7
d_call: NA
cdr3_nt: TGTGCCAGCACGCCGGGGCAGAGAACCTACGAGCAGTACTTC
cdr3_aa: CASTPGQRTYEQYF

clone_size: NA
v_call: TRBV10-1
j_call: TRBJ2-2
d_call: NA
cdr3_nt: TGCGCCAGCAGCCGGTCGAGGGCGAACACCGGGGAGCTGTTTTTT
cdr3_aa: CASSRSRANTGELFF

clone_size: NA
v_call: TRBV29-1
j_call: TRBJ1-2
d_call: TRBD1
cdr3_nt: TGCAGCGTAGATGACAGGGGCTTGTCTGGCTACACCTTC
cdr3_aa: CSVDDRGLSGYTF

clone_size: NA
v_call: TRBV20-1
j_call: TRBJ2-7
d_call: NA
cdr3_nt: TGCAGTGCTAGAGATCGGGGCAGGGGGGCCTACGAGCAGTACTTC
cdr3_aa: CSARDRGRGAYEQYF

clone_size: NA
v_call: TRBV9
j_call: TRBJ2-7
d_call: TRBD1
cdr3_nt: TGTGCCAGCAGCCCTCATACAGGGGCGAACGAGCAGTACTTC
cdr3_aa: CASSPHTGANEQYF

clone_size: NA
v_call: TRBV7-9
j_call: TRBJ2-5
d_call: TRBD2
cdr3_nt: TGTGCCAGCAGCTTTACAGCGGGAGGGCAAGAGACCCAGTACTTC
cdr3_aa: CASSFTAGGQETQYF

clone_size: many
v_call: TRBV29-1
j_call: TRBJ1-4
d_call: TRBD1
cdr3_nt: TGCAGCGGACAGGGGGCAACTAATGAAAAACTGTTTTTT
cdr3_aa: CSGQGATNEKLFF

clone_size: few
v_call: TRBV20-1
j_call: TRBJ2-3
d_call: NA
cdr3_nt: TGCAGTGCCAGCAGTTACGCTGGGAGCACAGATACGCAGTATTTT
cdr3_aa: CSASSYAGSTDTQYF

clone_size: NA
v_call: TRBV20-1
j_call: TRBJ1-5
d_call: NA
cdr3_nt: TGCAGTGCTCCAGACAGCGCTGGTAATCAGCCCCAGCATTTT
cdr3_aa: CSAPDSAGNQPQHF

clone_size: medium-sized
v_call: TRBV12-3/TRBV12-4
j_call: TRBJ2-7
d_call: NA
cdr3_nt: TGTGCCAGCAGTTTCGGACTGAGTTCCACCTACGAGCAGTACTTC
cdr3_aa: CASSFGLSSTYEQYF

clone_size: many
v_call: TRBV19
j_call: TRBJ1-5
d_call: NA
cdr3_nt: TGTGCCAGTAGTATCGGGCAGACTAGCAATCAGCCCCAGCATTTT
cdr3_aa: CASSIGQTSNQPQHF

clone_size: NA
v_call: TRBV19
j_call: TRBJ1-6
d_call: NA
cdr3_nt: TGTGCCAGTAGCCCCCCGGATTCACCCCTCCACTTT
cdr3_aa: CASSPPDSPLHF

clone_size: NA
v_call: TRBV2
j_call: TRBJ2-1
d_call: NA
cdr3_nt: TGTGCCAGCAGTGCTTGGGGGCGAACTACCTACAATGAGCAGTTCTTC
cdr3_aa: CASSAWGRTTYNEQFF

clone_size: NA
v_call: TRBV7-9
j_call: TRBJ1-2
d_call: TRBD1
cdr3_nt: TGTGCCAGCAGCTTCTCAGGGGGCGGCTACACCTTC
cdr3_aa: CASSFSGGGYTF

clone_size: NA
v_call: TRBV5-4
j_call: TRBJ2-7
d_call: TRBD2
cdr3_nt: TGTGCCAGCAGCCCCGGGACTAGCGGTGACGAGCAGTACTTC
cdr3_aa: CASSPGTSGDEQYF

clone_size: NA
v_call: TRBV29-1
j_call: TRBJ1-1
d_call: NA
cdr3_nt: TGCAGCGTTGAGGCGGTTCTGGACACTGAAGCTTTCTTT
cdr3_aa: CSVEAVLDTEAFF

clone_size: NA
v_call: TRBV5-1
j_call: TRBJ2-5
d_call: NA
cdr3_nt: TGCGCCAGCAGCAAGACGGCGGCGTCAGATACGCAGTACTTC
cdr3_aa: CASSKTAASDTQYF

clone_size: many
v_call: TRBV19
j_call: TRBJ1-2
d_call: TRBD1
cdr3_nt: TGTGCCAGTAGTGGGACAGCCCCTAACTATGGCTACACCTTC
cdr3_aa: CASSGTAPNYGYTF

clone_size: NA
v_call: TRBV20-1
j_call: TRBJ2-3
d_call: TRBD2
cdr3_nt: TGCAGTGCTAGTGGAGCGGGATGGGCAGATACGCAGTATTTT
cdr3_aa: CSASGAGWADTQYF

clone_size: NA
v_call: TRBV6-5
j_call: TRBJ2-1
d_call: TRBD2
cdr3_nt: TGTGCCAACAGTCTCTCGACTAGCGGGAGGGGCTACAATGAGCGGTTCTTC
cdr3_aa: CANSLSTSGRGYNERFF

clone_size: NA
v_call: TRBV5-4
j_call: TRBJ2-5
d_call: NA
cdr3_nt: TGTGCCAGCAGCGGAGGGAGGCTGGAAGAGACCCAGTACTTC
cdr3_aa: CASSGGRLEETQYF

clone_size: NA
v_call: TRBV7-9
j_call: TRBJ1-1
d_call: NA
cdr3_nt: TGTGCCAGCAGCTTATTCCCCTCGAACACTGAAGCTTTCTTT
cdr3_aa: CASSLFPSNTEAFF

clone_size: NA
v_call: TRBV20-1
j_call: TRBJ1-5
d_call: NA
cdr3_nt: TGCAGTGCTAGACCTCAGGGGAATCAGCCCCAGCATTTT
cdr3_aa: CSARPQGNQPQHF

clone_size: few
v_call: TRBV6-5
j_call: TRBJ2-7
d_call: NA
cdr3_nt: TGTGCCAGCAGTGTTGGACTTTACTACGAGCAGTACTTC
cdr3_aa: CASSVGLYYEQYF

clone_size: NA
v_call: TRBV29-1
j_call: TRBJ2-7
d_call: NA
cdr3_nt: TGCAGCGTTCTGGGGAACTACAAGCAGTACTTC
cdr3_aa: CSVLGNYKQYF

clone_size: NA
v_call: TRBV25-1
j_call: TRBJ1-5
d_call: NA
cdr3_nt: TGCGCCAACAGCTTGGGAGGGGGCAATCAGCCCCAGCATTTT
cdr3_aa: CANSLGGGNQPQHF

clone_size: many
v_call: TRBV20-1
j_call: TRBJ2-2
d_call: TRBD2
cdr3_nt: TGCGGTGCTAAGGCTAGCGGGGACACCGGGGAGCTGTTTTTT
cdr3_aa: CGAKASGDTGELFF

clone_size: NA
v_call: TRBV20-1
j_call: TRBJ2-2
d_call: NA
cdr3_nt: TGCAGTGCTGCCGCGTCGGGCGGGGAGCTGTTTTTT
cdr3_aa: CSAAASGGELFF

clone_size: NA
v_call: TRBV2
j_call: TRBJ2-2
d_call: TRBD2
cdr3_nt: TGTGCCAGCAGTCTGACTAGCGGGACCGGGGAGCTGTTTTTT
cdr3_aa: CASSLTSGTGELFF

clone_size: NA
v_call: TRBV2
j_call: TRBJ1-5
d_call: TRBD1
cdr3_nt: TGTGCCAGCAGACCCTCGACAGGGGCCCATCAGCCCCAGCATTTT
cdr3_aa: CASRPSTGAHQPQHF

clone_size: NA
v_call: TRBV5-1
j_call: TRBJ2-7
d_call: TRBD1
cdr3_nt: TGCGCCAGCCCTCCCCGGGACAGGGGTCTTCCTAGCTCCTACGAGCAGTACTTC
cdr3_aa: CASPPRDRGLPSSYEQYF

clone_size: few
v_call: TRBV7-9
j_call: TRBJ1-1
d_call: NA
cdr3_nt: TGTGCCAGCAGCCGGGACCAGAGCGTACGGGCTGAAGCTTTCTTT
cdr3_aa: CASSRDQSVRAEAFF

clone_size: NA
v_call: TRBV7-7
j_call: TRBJ2-2
d_call: TRBD1
cdr3_nt: TGTGCTAGCAGCTTAGGGGGCGCTACCGGGGAGCTGTTTTTT
cdr3_aa: CASSLGGATGELFF

clone_size: NA
v_call: TRBV15
j_call: TRBJ1-1
d_call: NA
cdr3_nt: NA
cdr3_aa: CATSPPLGLKLSLDSFF

clone_size: NA
v_call: TRBV19
j_call: TRBJ2-7
d_call: TRBD1
cdr3_nt: TGTGCCAGTACTGACAGGGGGGCCTACGAGCAGTACTTC
cdr3_aa: CASTDRGAYEQYF